This T cell receptor beta chain derives from a study of T cells after yellow fever vaccination. This clonotype came up many times. Trimming left V 5 bases short and J 3 bases short, with 6 bases between. The CDR3 length is 12 residues. CDR1 is PRHDT, CDR2 FYEKMQ, per germline (reference sequence). Study-level findings and limits: Researchers noted that a small share of clonotypes showed up in both CD4 and CD8 compartments. Reappearance after the booster was seen for most primary-vaccination clones, at 95% to 97% CD4 and less than 90% CD8.

For TCR, cDNA came from 5'RACE template switching, which added a universal primer site and UMIs. TCRdb ran MiXCR on the 5' RACE reads and lists one entry per CDR3 protein. There are approximately 13,000 distinct CDR3 sequences in the sample; 4% to 6% occur only once, and about half lies in the top ten. This TCR was recovered from a man aged 30 to 39 who received the YFV17D yellow fever vaccine. The chain joins TRBV13 to TRBJ2-3; D is unresolved. The sample here was PBMCs, either bulk or a sorted T-cell subset (CD4+, CD8+, memory, or dextramer-sorted; not recorded which), taken 45 days after the yellow fever booster vaccination. CDR3 amino acids: CASSHPTDTQYF. The DNA for the CDR3 is TGTGCCAGCAGCCACCCGACAGATACGCAGTATTTT.